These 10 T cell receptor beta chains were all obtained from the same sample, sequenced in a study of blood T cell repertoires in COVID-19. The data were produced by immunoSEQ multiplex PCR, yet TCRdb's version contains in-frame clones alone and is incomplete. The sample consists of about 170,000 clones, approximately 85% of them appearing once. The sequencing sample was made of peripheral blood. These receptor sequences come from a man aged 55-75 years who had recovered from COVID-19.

This CDR3 is CASSLVRPTDRISYEQYF. CDR3 coding DNA: TGTGCCAGCAGCTTAGTTCGACCCACCGACAGAATTTCCTACGAGCAGTACTTC. The rearrangement joins TRBV7-8 to TRBJ2-7; tentative D call: TRBD1 (5 bases). Germline-derived CDR1 and CDR2 are SGHVS and FQNEAQ. Trimming stripped 1 base from V and 1 base from J, with 20 bases between. The CDR3 runs 18 residues.

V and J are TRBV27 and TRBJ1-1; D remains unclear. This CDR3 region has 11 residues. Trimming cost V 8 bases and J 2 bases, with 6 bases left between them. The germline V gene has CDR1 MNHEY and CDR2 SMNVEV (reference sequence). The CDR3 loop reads CASGRNTEAFF. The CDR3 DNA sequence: TGTGCCAGCGGCAGAAACACTGAAGCTTTCTTT.

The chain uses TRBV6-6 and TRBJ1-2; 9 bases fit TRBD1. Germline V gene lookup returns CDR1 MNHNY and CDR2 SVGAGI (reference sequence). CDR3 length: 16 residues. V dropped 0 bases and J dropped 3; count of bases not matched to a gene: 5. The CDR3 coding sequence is TGTGCCAGCAGTTACTCGAGGACAGGGGTCGACTATGGCTACACCTTC. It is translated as CASSYSRTGVDYGYTF.

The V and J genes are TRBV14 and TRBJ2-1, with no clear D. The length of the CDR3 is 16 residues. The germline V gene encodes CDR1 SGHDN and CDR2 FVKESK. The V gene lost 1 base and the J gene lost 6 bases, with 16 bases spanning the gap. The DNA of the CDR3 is TGTGCCAGCAGCCAAGGGGCACCCCAGATTTCCAATGAGCAGTTCTTC. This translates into CASSQGAPQISNEQFF.

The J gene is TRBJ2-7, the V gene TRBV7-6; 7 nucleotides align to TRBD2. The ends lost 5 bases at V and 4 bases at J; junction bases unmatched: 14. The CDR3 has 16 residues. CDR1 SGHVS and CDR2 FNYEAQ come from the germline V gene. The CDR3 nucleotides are TGTGCCAGCAGCGAGGTTGGGAGGGGTCTTGCATACGAGCAGTACTTC. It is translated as CASSEVGRGLAYEQYF.

CDR3 DNA sequence: TGCGCCAGCACCTCGGCCCAGCGGGGTTACACAGATACGCAGTATTTT. It yields the protein CASTSAQRGYTDTQYF. The rearrangement joins TRBV5-1 to TRBJ2-3; TRBD2 agrees at 7 bases. CDR3 length: 16 residues. Per the germline V gene, CDR1 is SGHRS and CDR2 is YFSETQ. J was trimmed by 2 bases and V by 6 bases; bases with no gene match: 12.

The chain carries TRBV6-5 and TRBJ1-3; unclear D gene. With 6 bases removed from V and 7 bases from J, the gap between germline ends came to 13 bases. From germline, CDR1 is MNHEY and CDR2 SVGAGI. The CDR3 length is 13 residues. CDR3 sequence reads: CASSTLRSNTIYF. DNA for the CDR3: TGTGCCAGCAGCACCCTTCGGAGCAACACCATATATTTT.

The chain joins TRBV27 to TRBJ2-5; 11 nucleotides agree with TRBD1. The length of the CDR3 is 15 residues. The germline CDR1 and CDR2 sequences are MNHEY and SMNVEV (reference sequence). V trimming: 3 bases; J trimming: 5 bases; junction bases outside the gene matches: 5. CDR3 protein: CASSFRTGGDETQYF. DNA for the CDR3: TGTGCCAGCAGTTTCCGGACAGGGGGCGATGAGACCCAGTACTTC.

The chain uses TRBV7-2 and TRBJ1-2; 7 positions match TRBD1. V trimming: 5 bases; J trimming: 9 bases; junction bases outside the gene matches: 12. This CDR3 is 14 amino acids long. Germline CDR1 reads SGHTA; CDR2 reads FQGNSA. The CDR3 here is CASSPRANRGRYTF. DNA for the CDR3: TGTGCCAGCAGCCCGCGGGCAAACAGGGGTCGCTACACCTTC.

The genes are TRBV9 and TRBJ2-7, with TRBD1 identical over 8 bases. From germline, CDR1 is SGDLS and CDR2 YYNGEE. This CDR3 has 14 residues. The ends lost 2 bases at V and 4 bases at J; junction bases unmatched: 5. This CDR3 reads CASSVTGALYEQYF. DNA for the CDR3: TGTGCCAGCAGCGTGACAGGGGCGTTGTACGAGCAGTACTTC.